This T cell receptor beta chain was found in a study of neurological immune-mediated disorders. Study results and limitations: The most TCR clonal expansion was seen in HTLV-1-associated myelopathy, whereas the least was seen in multiple sclerosis, below the level in healthy controls. No sharing of CDR3 amino acid sequences was observed among expanded clones across subjects, suggesting private repertoires in all groups.

The healthy controls volunteered at a blood bank in Maryland, USA. From 15-18 subjects, each sequencing run yielded over 190 million TCR-beta sequences. TCRdb re-called the 5' RACE reads with MiXCR, one entry per CDR3 protein. Of tens of thousands of distinct CDR3 sequences in the sample, about 9.4% are singletons; the top ten hold 1.8%. Germline V CDR1 and CDR2: SGHKS, YYEKEE (reference sequence). Trimming pared 4 bases from V and 2 bases from J, leaving 7 bases between. The CDR3 totals 12 residues. This clonotype was observed many times. As yet, its antigen is unknown. This clonotype was obtained from a man aged 40-55 years in good health. The sequenced sample consisted of PBMCs. V usage is TRBV5-5 and J usage is TRBJ2-7; D gene unclear. For the CDR3, the DNA is TGTGCCAGCAGCCCTGACCCCTACGAGCAGTACTTC. Its translation is CASSPDPYEQYF.